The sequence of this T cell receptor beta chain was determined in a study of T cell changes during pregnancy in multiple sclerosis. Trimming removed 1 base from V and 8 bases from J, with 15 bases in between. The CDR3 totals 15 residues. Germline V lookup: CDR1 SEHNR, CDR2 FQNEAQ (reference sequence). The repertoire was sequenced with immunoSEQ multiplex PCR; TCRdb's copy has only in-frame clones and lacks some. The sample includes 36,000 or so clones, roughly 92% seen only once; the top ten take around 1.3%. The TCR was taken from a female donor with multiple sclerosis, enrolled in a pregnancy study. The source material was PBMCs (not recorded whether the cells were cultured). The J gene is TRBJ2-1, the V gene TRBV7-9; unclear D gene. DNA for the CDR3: TGTGCCAGCAGCTTAGGGGTAGCCCTCGCTGATGAGCAGTTCTTC. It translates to CASSLGVALADEQFF.